This T cell receptor beta chain stems from a study of blood T cells in healthy people across ages. Study results and limitations: A roughly linear age-dependent decrease characterized TCR beta diversity per million T cells. The study regarded diversity estimates from one million T cells as underestimates.

Comments on this clonotype: The antigen is unknown. At one of its ends the junction is not consistent with the germline gene, which may arise from a read error.

The CDR3 consists of 16 residues. Per the germline V gene, CDR1 is SGHDN and CDR2 is FVKESK. A second PCR, run for about 7 to 11 cycles, used a sample-barcoded 5' primer plus a J-beta primer mix. TCRdb redid the calling of the 5' RACE reads with MiXCR, one entry per CDR3 protein. The repertoire holds roughly 500,000 distinct CDR3 sequences, with 24% as singletons. These data were likewise used in another study, on T cells of mothers and their children. That study adds: Barcodes for each sample and 2-4 random nucleotides were added by the M1S primer used in the second PCR.

The TCR comes from a boy between 5 and 17 years old in good health. Sequencing was carried out using blood. The chain recombines TRBV14 with TRBJ1-6; D unclear. The CDR3 protein is CTSSKRAHSYNSPLHF. The CDR3 DNA is TGTACCAGCAGCAAAAGAGCCCACTCCTATAATTCACCCCTCCACTTT.